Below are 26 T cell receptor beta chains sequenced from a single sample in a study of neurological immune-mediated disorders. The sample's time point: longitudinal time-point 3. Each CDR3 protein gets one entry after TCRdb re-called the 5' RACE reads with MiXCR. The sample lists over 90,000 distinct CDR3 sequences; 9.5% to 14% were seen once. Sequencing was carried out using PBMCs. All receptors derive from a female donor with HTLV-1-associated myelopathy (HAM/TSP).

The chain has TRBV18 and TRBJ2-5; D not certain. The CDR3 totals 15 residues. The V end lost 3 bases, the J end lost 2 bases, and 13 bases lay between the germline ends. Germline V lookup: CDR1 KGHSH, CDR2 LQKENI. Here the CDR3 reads CASSPVSLGQETQYF. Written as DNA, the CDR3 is TGTGCCAGCTCACCGGTCTCGTTGGGTCAAGAGACCCAGTACTTC.

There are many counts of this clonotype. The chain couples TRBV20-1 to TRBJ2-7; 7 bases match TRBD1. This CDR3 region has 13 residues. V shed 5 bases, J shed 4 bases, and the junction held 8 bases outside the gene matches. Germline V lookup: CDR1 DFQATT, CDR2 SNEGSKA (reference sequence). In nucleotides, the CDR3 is TGCAGTGCTCTGGACAGGTTTGGTTACGAGCAGTACTTC. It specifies CSALDRFGYEQYF.

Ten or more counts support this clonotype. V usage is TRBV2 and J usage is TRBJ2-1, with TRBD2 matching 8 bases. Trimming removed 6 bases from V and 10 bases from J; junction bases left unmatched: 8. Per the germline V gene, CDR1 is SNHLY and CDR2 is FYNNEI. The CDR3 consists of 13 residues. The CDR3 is CASRRGALEEQFF. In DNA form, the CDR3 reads TGTGCCAGCAGGCGGGGGGCTTTGGAGGAGCAGTTCTTC. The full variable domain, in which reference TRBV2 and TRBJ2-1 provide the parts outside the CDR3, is EPEVTQTPSHQVTQMGQEVILRCVPISNHLYFYWYRQILGQKVEFLVSFYNNEISEKSEIFDDQFSVERPDGSNFTLKIRSTKLEDSAMYFCASRRGALEEQFFGPGTRLTVL.

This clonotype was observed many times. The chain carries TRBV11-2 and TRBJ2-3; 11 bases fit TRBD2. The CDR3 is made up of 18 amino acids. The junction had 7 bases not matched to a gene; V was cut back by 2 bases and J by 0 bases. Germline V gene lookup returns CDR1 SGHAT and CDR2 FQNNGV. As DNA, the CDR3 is TGTGCCAGCAGCTTATCTTCTAGCGGGGGGTCTAGCACAGATACGCAGTATTTT. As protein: CASSLSSSGGSSTDTQYF.

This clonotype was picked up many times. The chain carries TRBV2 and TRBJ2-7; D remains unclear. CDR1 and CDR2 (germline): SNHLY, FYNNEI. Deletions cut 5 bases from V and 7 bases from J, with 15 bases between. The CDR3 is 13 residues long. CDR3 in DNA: TGTGCCAGCAGTCTAGGGCCGAACCAGGAGCAGTACTTC. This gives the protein CASSLGPNQEQYF.

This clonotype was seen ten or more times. DNA for the CDR3: TGTGCCAGCAGTCCAACTAGCAACACCGGGGAGCTGTTTTTT. It is translated as CASSPTSNTGELFF. The chain employs TRBV12-3 or TRBV12-4 and TRBJ2-2; tentative D call: TRBD2 (6 bases). This CDR3 is 14 amino acids long. Trimming took 5 bases from V and 2 from J, leaving 9 bases between them.

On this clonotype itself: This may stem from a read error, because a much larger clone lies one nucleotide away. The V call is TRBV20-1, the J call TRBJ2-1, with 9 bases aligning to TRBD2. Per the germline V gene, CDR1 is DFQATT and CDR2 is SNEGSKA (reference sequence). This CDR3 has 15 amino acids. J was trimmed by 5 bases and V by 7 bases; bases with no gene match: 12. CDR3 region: CSGYPGLAGNNEQFF. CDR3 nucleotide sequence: TGCAGTGGCTATCCTGGGCTAGCGGGGAACAATGAGCAGTTCTTC.

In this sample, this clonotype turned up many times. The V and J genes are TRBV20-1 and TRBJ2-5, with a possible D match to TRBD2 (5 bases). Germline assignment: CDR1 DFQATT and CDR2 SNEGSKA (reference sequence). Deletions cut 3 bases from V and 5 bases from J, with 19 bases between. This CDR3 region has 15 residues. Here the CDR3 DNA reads TGCAGTGCTAGGGCCCCCCGACTATCCTTGGAGACCCAGTACTTC. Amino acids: CSARAPRLSLETQYF.

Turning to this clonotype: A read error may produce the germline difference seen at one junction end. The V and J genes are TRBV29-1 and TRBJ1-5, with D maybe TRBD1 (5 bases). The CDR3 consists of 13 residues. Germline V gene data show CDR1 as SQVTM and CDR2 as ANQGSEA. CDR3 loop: CSAETEANKPQHF. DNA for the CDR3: TGCAGCGCAGAGACAGAAGCCAATAAGCCCCAGCATTTT.

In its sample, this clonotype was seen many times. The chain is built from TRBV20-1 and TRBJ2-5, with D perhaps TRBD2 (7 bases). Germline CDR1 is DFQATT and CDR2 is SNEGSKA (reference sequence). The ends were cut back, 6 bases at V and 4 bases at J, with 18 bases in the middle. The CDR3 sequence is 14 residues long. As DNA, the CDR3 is TGCAGTGCCGGGGGGCTAGCGGCCGGAGAGACCCAGTACTTC. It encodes CSAGGLAAGETQYF.

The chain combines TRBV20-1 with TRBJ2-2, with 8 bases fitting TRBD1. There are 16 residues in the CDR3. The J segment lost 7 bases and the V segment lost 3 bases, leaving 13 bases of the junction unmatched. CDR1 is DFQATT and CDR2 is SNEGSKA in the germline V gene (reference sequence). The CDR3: CSASNPGGYRGGELFF. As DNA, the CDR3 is TGCAGTGCTAGTAATCCAGGGGGCTACAGGGGCGGGGAGCTGTTTTTT.

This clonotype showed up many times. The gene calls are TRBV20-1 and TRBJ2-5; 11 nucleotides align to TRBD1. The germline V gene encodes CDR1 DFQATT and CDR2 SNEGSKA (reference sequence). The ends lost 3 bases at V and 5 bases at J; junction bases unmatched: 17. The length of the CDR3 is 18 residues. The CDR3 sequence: CSASDLGGQGATRETQYF. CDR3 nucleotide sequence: TGCAGTGCTAGCGATCTGGGAGGACAGGGGGCTACGAGGGAGACCCAGTACTTC.

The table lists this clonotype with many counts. DNA of the CDR3: TGCGCCAGCAGCCAAGTCCCGACAGGGGACTCTGGAAACACCATATATTTT. This gives the protein CASSQVPTGDSGNTIYF. The V gene is TRBV4-1, the J gene TRBJ1-3; 8 nucleotides align to TRBD1. Trimming cost V 1 base and J 0 bases; bases outside gene matches: 5. This CDR3 has 17 amino acids. In germline, CDR1 is MGHRA, CDR2 YSYEKL.

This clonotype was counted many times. CDR3 DNA: TGTGCCAGCAGGGGTAACGGGGGGCGCCTAGATACGCAGTATTTT. Encoded protein: CASRGNGGRLDTQYF. This chain links TRBV7-9 with TRBJ2-3; D is perhaps TRBD2 (7 bases). This CDR3 has 15 amino acids. The germline V gene has CDR1 SEHNR and CDR2 FQNEAQ (reference sequence). The V end lost 6 bases, the J end lost 5 bases, and 18 bases lay between the germline ends. Looking up the rest from reference TRBV7-9 and TRBJ2-3 gives the full variable domain: DTGVSQNPRHKITKRGQNVTFRCDPISEHNRLYWYRQTLGQGPEFLTYFQNEAQLEKSRLLSDRFSAERPKGSFSTLEIQRTEQGDSAMYLCASRGNGGRLDTQYFGPGTRLTVL.

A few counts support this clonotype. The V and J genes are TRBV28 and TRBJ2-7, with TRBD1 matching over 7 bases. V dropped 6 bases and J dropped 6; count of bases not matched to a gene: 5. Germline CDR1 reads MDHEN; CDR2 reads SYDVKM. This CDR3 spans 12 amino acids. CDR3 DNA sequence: TGTGCCAGCAGCCCGACAGGGCGCGAGCAGTACTTC. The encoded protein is CASSPTGREQYF.

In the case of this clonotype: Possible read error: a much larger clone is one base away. CDR3 sequence (DNA): TGTGTCAGCAGTCCCGGGACAGGGACGAGCTACTCCTACGAGCAGTACTTC. Its translation: CVSSPGTGTSYSYEQYF. The V gene is TRBV7-8, the J gene TRBJ2-7; 9 nucleotides line up with TRBD1. The length of the CDR3 is 17 residues. Per the germline V gene, CDR1 is SGHVS and CDR2 is FQNEAQ.

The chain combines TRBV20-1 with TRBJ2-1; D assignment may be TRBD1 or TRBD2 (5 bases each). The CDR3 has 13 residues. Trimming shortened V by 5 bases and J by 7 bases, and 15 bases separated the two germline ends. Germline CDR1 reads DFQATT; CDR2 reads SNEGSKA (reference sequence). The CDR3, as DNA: TGCAGTGCTTCGCGTGGGGGAGAGAATGAGCAGTTCTTC. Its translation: CSASRGGENEQFF.

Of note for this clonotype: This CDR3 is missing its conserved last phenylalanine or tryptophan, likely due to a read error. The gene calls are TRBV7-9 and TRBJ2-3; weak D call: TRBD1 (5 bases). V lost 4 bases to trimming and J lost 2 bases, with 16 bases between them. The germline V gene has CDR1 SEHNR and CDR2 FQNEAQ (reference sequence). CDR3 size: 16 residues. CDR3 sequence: CASSSTRQYTTDTQYS. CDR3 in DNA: TGTGCCAGCAGCTCCACTCGACAGTATACCACAGATACGCAGTATTCT.

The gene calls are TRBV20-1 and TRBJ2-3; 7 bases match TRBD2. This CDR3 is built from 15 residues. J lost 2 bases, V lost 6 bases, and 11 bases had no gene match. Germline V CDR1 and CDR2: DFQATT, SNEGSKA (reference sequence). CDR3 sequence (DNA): TGCAGTGCGGGAAACCCCAGCGGGGACACAGATACGCAGTATTTT. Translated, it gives CSAGNPSGDTDTQYF.

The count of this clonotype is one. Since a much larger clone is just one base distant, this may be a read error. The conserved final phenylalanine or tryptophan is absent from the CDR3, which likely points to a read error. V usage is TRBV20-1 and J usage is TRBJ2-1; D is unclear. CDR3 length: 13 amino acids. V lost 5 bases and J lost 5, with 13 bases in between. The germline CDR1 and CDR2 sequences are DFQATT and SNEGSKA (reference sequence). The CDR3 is CSAPKYGDNEQFV. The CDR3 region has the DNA TGCAGTGCTCCAAAGTATGGGGACAATGAGCAGTTCGTC.

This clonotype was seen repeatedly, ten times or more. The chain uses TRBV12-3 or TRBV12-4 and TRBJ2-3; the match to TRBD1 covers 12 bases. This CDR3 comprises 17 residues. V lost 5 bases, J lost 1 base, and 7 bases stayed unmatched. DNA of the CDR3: TGTGCCAGCAGTCGGGGGACAGGGGGCCGAGGCACAGATACGCAGTATTTT. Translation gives CASSRGTGGRGTDTQYF.

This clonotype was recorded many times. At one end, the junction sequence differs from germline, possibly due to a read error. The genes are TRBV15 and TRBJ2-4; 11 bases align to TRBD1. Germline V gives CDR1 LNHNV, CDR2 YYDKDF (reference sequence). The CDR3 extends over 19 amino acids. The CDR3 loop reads CATSRDPPLGTGGLNIQYF. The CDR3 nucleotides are TGTGCTACCAGCAGAGATCCTCCCCTAGGGACAGGGGGATTGAACATTCAGTACTTC.

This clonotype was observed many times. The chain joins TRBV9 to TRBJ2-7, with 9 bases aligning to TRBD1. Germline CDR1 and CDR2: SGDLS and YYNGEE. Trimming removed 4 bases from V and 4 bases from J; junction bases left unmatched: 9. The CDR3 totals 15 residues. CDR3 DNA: TGTGCCAGCAGCCCGGGGACAGGGAGGGAATACGAGCAGTACTTC. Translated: CASSPGTGREYEQYF.

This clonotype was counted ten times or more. CDR3 nucleotides: TGCGCCAGCAGCCAAGTACAGGGTTTCGGGGACGAGCAGTACTTC. It codes for CASSQVQGFGDEQYF. The V gene is TRBV4-1, the J gene TRBJ2-7, with D perhaps matching TRBD1 (6 bases). Trimming left V 1 base short and J 5 bases short, with 15 bases between. CDR3 size: 15 residues. Germline assignment: CDR1 MGHRA and CDR2 YSYEKL.

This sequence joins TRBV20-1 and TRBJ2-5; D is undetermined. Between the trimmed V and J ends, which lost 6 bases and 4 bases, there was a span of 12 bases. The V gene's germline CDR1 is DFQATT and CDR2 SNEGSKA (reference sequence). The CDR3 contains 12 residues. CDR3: CSACGFPETQYF. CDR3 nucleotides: TGCAGTGCCTGTGGTTTCCCAGAGACCCAGTACTTC.

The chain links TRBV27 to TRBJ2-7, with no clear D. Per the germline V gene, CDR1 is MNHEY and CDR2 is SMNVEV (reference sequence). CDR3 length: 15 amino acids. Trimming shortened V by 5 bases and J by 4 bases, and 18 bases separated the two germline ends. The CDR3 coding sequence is TGTGCCAGCAGTCCACGTGGTAACGCTGGTTACGAGCAGTACTTC. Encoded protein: CASSPRGNAGYEQYF.